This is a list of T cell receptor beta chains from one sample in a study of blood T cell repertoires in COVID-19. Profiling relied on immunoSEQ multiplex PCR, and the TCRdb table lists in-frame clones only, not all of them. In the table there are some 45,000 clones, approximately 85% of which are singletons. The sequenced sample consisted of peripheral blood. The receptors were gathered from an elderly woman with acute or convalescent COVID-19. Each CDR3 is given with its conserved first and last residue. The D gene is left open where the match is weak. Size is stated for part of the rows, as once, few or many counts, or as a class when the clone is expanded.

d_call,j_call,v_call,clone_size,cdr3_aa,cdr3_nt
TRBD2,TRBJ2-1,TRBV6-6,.,CASSSLAGGSYNEQFF,TGTGCCAGCAGTTCCCTAGCGGGAGGGTCCTACAATGAGCAGTTCTTC
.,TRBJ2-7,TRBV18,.,CASSPPLTGEQYF,TGTGCCAGCTCACCACCCTTGACGGGCGAGCAGTACTTC
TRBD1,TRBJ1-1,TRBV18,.,CASSPPNRGLLMNTEAFF,TGTGCCAGCTCACCACCGAACAGGGGGTTACTCATGAACACTGAAGCTTTCTTT
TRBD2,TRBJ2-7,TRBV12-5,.,CASGPGLAVYEQYF,TGTGCTAGTGGTCCGGGACTAGCGGTTTACGAGCAGTACTTC
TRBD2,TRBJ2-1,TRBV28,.,CASASGSYPYNEQFF,TGTGCCAGCGCTAGCGGGAGCTACCCCTACAATGAGCAGTTCTTC
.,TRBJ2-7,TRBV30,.,CAWSNRASYEQYF,TGTGCCTGGAGTAACAGGGCAAGCTACGAGCAGTACTTC
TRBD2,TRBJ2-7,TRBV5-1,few,CASRDRGSSSYEQYF,TGCGCCAGCAGAGATCGCGGGAGTAGTTCCTACGAGCAGTACTTC
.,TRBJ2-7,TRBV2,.,CASGDFDIYEQYF,TGTGCCAGCGGGGACTTTGACATCTACGAGCAGTACTTC
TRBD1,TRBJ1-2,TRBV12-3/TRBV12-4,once,CASSPRQGHGYTF,TGTGCCAGCAGTCCCCGACAGGGGCATGGCTACACCTTC
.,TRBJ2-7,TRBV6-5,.,CASSYSTREQYF,TGTGCCAGCAGTTATTCGACTCGCGAGCAGTACTTC
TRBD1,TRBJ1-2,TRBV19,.,CASSPSGQGSYGYTF,TGTGCCAGTAGTCCCTCCGGACAGGGCAGCTATGGCTACACCTTC
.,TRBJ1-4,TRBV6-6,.,CASSGRTNNEKLFF,TGTGCCAGCAGTGGACGGACTAATAATGAAAAACTGTTTTTT
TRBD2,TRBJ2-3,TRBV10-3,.,CAIRGTSGRTDTQYF,TGTGCCATCAGGGGGACTAGCGGGAGGACAGATACGCAGTATTTT
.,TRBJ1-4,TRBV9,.,CASSVGSSATNEKLFF,TGTGCCAGCAGCGTAGGATCCAGCGCAACTAATGAAAAACTGTTTTTT
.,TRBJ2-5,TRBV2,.,CASSPGLGETQYF,TGTGCCAGCAGTCCGGGTCTGGGAGAGACCCAGTACTTC
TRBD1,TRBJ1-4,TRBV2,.,CASSEGQGGIGTNEKLFF,TGTGCCAGCAGTGAAGGACAGGGAGGAATTGGCACTAATGAAAAACTGTTTTTT
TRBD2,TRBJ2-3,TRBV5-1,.,CASSSIAGADTQYF,TGCGCCAGCAGCTCGATAGCGGGAGCTGATACGCAGTATTTT
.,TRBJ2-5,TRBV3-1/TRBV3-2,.,CASSQGQGRETQYF,TGTGCCAGCAGCCAGGGGCAGGGGAGAGAGACCCAGTACTTC
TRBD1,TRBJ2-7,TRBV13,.,CASSRGQLNYEQYF,TGTGCCAGCAGCCGGGGACAGCTAAACTACGAGCAGTACTTC
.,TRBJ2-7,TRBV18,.,CASSTPPPLYEQYF,TGTGCCAGCTCAACTCCACCGCCGCTCTACGAGCAGTACTTC
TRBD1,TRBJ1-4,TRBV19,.,CASRTGQGLFF,TGTGCCAGTAGGACAGGGCAAGGACTGTTTTTT
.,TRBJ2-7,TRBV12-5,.,CASGIQTRSKLEYF,TGTGCTAGTGGTATTCAAACCCGATCGAAACTGGAGTACTTC
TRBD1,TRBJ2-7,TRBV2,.,CASRMDRGNYEQYF,TGTGCCAGCAGGATGGACAGGGGGAACTACGAGCAGTACTTC
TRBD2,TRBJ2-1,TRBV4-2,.,CASSQGLAGVSEQFF,TGTGCCAGCAGCCAAGGACTAGCGGGAGTAAGTGAGCAGTTCTTC
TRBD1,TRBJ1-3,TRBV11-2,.,CASSLDRSGQDQLF,TGTGCCAGCAGCTTAGATCGGTCGGGACAGGACCAACTCTTT
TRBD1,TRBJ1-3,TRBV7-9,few,CASSPNRDRYSGNTIYF,TGTGCCAGCAGCCCAAACCGGGACAGGTACTCTGGAAACACCATATATTTT
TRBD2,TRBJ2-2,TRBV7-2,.,CASSQTSGRAGTGELFF,TGTGCCAGCAGCCAAACTAGCGGGAGGGCCGGGACCGGGGAGCTGTTTTTT
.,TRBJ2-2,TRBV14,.,CASDRAGVNGELFF,TGTGCCAGCGATAGGGCAGGGGTGAACGGGGAGCTGTTTTTT
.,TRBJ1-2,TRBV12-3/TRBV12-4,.,CASSFTGGEGYTF,TGTGCCAGCAGTTTTACGGGGGGCGAAGGCTACACCTTC
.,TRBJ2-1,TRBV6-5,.,CASSLTFYNEQFF,TGTGCCAGCAGTCTAACCTTCTACAATGAGCAGTTCTTC
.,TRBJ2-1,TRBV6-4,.,CAGPGVEGYGNEQFF,TGTGCCGGCCCAGGGGTCGAGGGTTATGGCAATGAGCAGTTCTTC
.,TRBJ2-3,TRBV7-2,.,CASSLLGDTQYF,TGTGCCAGCAGCTTGCTCGGAGATACGCAGTATTTT
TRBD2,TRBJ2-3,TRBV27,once,CASSLWSLAGTDTQYF,TGTGCCAGCAGTTTATGGTCACTAGCGGGCACAGATACGCAGTATTTT
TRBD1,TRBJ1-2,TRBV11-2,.,CASSSGTGGSYGYTF,TGTGCCAGCAGTTCCGGGACAGGGGGCAGTTATGGCTACACCTTC
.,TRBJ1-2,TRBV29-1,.,CSVPLEVGYTF,TGCAGCGTTCCCCTGGAGGTTGGCTACACCTTC
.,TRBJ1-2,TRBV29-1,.,CSAERGGIYGYTF,TGCAGCGCCGAGAGGGGGGGGATCTATGGCTACACCTTC
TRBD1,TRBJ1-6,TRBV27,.,CASMRQGASGSPLHF,TGTGCCAGCATGAGACAGGGGGCTAGTGGGTCACCCCTCCACTTT
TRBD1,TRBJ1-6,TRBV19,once,CASSGGQWNSPLHF,TGTGCCAGTAGTGGGGGACAGTGGAATTCACCCCTCCACTTT
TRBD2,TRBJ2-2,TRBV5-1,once,CASRLAGVTGGELFF,TGCGCCAGCAGACTAGCGGGAGTGACGGGCGGGGAGCTGTTTTTT
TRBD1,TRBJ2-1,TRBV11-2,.,CASSPGAPGTGYNEQFF,TGTGCCAGCAGTCCCGGGGCTCCCGGGACAGGGTACAATGAGCAGTTCTTC
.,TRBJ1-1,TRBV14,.,CASSQATGIDLNTEAFF,TGTGCCAGCAGCCAAGCGACAGGAATTGACCTGAACACTGAAGCTTTCTTT
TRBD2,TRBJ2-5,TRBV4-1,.,CASSQDLLTSGRADEETQYF,TGCGCCAGCAGCCAAGATTTATTGACTAGCGGGAGGGCCGACGAAGAGACCCAGTACTTC
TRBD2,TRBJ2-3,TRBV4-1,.,CASSQKGTTGDTQYF,TGCGCCAGCAGCCAAAAGGGGACTACTGGAGATACGCAGTATTTT
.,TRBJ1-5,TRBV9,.,CASSAGFNQPQHF,TGTGCCAGCAGTGCAGGATTCAATCAGCCCCAGCATTTT
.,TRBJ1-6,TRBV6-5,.,CASSFNRVPSRSPLHF,TGTGCCAGCAGTTTTAACAGGGTGCCAAGTAGGTCACCCCTCCACTTT
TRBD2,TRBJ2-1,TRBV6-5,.,CASRLTSGGYNEQFF,TGTGCCAGCAGGCTTACTAGCGGGGGGTACAATGAGCAGTTCTTC
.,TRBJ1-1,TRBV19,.,CASSIGPERGTEAFF,TGTGCCAGTAGTATCGGTCCAGAGCGGGGCACTGAAGCTTTCTTT
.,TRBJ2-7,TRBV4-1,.,CASSQDVRSTYEQYF,TGCGCCAGCAGCCAAGATGTCCGCTCTACCTACGAGCAGTACTTC
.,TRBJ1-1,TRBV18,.,CASSSGSTGTGAFF,TGTGCCAGCTCATCGGGCTCTACAGGTACTGGGGCTTTCTTT
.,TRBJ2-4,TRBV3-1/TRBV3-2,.,CASSQGGGPVSYTNIQYF,TGTGCCAGCAGCCAAGGGGGGGGGCCCGTTTCCTATACAAACATTCAGTACTTC
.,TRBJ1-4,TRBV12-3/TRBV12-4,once,CASSRREKLFF,TGTGCCAGCAGCCGGCGGGAAAAACTGTTTTTT